This T cell receptor (beta chain) was profiled in a study of T-cell memory formation after mild COVID-19. In TCRdb, the 5' RACE reads were re-called with MiXCR into one record per CDR3 protein. In the table there are about 440,000 distinct CDR3 sequences, 20% of which are singletons. The CDR3 is 15 residues long. Looked up from germline, CDR1 is SGHTA and CDR2 is FQGNSA. V lost 5 bases, J lost 4 bases, and 7 bases stayed unmatched. J is TRBJ1-1 and V is TRBV7-2; 10 bases agree with TRBD1. This clonotype was obtained from an adult woman who had mild COVID-19 (a few samples of this study predate the infection). Cell type and time point are not known. Sequencing used PBMCs or a T cell subset sorted from them (not recorded which). DNA for the CDR3: TGTGCCAGCAGCCCCCGGGACAGGGGCCCCACTGAAGCTTTCTTT. The encoded protein is CASSPRDRGPTEAFF.